The 20 T cell receptor beta chains in this list originate from one sample, sequenced in a study of T cell responses to AZD1222 COVID-19 vaccine. Method: immunoSEQ multiplex PCR; TCRdb's copy keeps in-frame clones and lacks some. The sample contains approximately 80,000 clones, 80% to 95% of which appear only once. Sequences were derived from peripheral blood, sampled 28 days after the second AZD1222 dose. The receptors derive from an adult who received the AZD1222 COVID-19 vaccine.

This sequence joins TRBV9 and TRBJ2-1, with 10 bases fitting TRBD2. The CDR3 spans 17 residues. V trimming: 1 base; J trimming: 6 bases; junction bases outside the gene matches: 10. Per the germline V gene, CDR1 is SGDLS and CDR2 is YYNGEE. CDR3 DNA sequence: TGTGCCAGCAGCGTAAAAACCGGGACTAGCGTTGTCAATGAGCAGTTCTTC. Its protein is CASSVKTGTSVVNEQFF.

This sequence joins TRBV28 and TRBJ2-2; TRBD1 matches at 7 bases. CDR3 length: 20 residues. Germline V CDR1 and CDR2: MDHEN, SYDVKM. Trimming took 3 bases from V and 1 from J; bases not matched to a gene: 17. The CDR3 DNA reads TGTGCCAGCAGTTTTATAAAATTTCCGGGACAGAAGAAGAACACCGGGGAGCTGTTTTTT. Encoded protein: CASSFIKFPGQKKNTGELFF.

V gene TRBV28 combines with J gene TRBJ2-7; TRBD2 matches 8 bases. V shed 6 bases and J 3 bases; nucleotides not matched to a gene: 4. Germline V gene data show CDR1 as MDHEN and CDR2 as SYDVKM. This CDR3 is 13 amino acids long. CDR3 sequence reads: CASSPGTSYEQYF. The CDR3 DNA follows: TGTGCCAGCAGCCCCGGGACTAGCTACGAGCAGTACTTC.

The gene calls are TRBV4-1 and TRBJ1-5, with D possibly TRBD1 on 5 matching bases. Germline CDR1 and CDR2: MGHRA and YSYEKL. This CDR3 has 15 residues. Trimming cost V 0 bases and J 3 bases, with 9 bases left between them. CDR3 coding DNA: TGCGCCAGCAGCCAAGATCGAGGGGACAATCAGCCCCAGCATTTT. Translating gives CASSQDRGDNQPQHF.

The rearrangement links TRBV5-4 to TRBJ2-3, with D tentatively TRBD2 (6 bases). The CDR3 contains 15 residues. Trimming stripped 4 bases from V and 0 bases from J, with 12 bases between. Per the germline V gene, CDR1 is SGHNT and CDR2 is YYREEE (reference sequence). The CDR3 is CASSPGLASTDTQYF. The CDR3 DNA is TGTGCCAGCAGCCCGGGACTGGCTAGCACAGATACGCAGTATTTT. Using reference TRBV5-4 and TRBJ2-3 for the parts outside the CDR3, the full variable domain is ETGVTQSPTHLIKTRGQQVTLRCSSQSGHNTVSWYQQALGQGPQFIFQYYREEENGRGNFPPRFSGLQFPNYSSELNVNALELDDSALYLCASSPGLASTDTQYFGPGTRLTVL.

This rearrangement joins TRBV4-3 to TRBJ2-7, with D perhaps matching TRBD1 (6 bases). Trimming stripped 0 bases from V and 5 bases from J, with 11 bases between. CDR3 length: 14 residues. CDR1 is LGHNA and CDR2 is YSLEER in the germline V gene. The CDR3 coding sequence is TGCGCCAGCAGCCAAGATAACAGGGTGGACGAGCAGTACTTC. Translated, it gives CASSQDNRVDEQYF.

The chain combines TRBV15 with TRBJ1-5, with D unresolved. CDR3 length: 14 amino acids. The ends were cut back, 0 bases at V and 7 bases at J, with 10 bases in the middle. The germline V gene encodes CDR1 LNHNV and CDR2 YYDKDF (reference sequence). The CDR3 is CATSRDSGNQPQHF. The CDR3 coding sequence is TGTGCCACCAGCAGAGATTCTGGGAACCAGCCCCAGCATTTT.

This clone was observed a single time. This chain joins TRBV30 and TRBJ2-1; 9 bases are a match to TRBD2. CDR1 is GTSNPN, CDR2 SVGIG, per germline (reference sequence). The CDR3 consists of 17 residues. V was pared by 1 base and J by 0 bases, with 7 bases of the junction left unmatched. CDR3 protein: CAWSGASGTDSYNEQFF. Written as DNA, the CDR3 is TGTGCCTGGAGTGGGGCTAGCGGGACCGACTCCTACAATGAGCAGTTCTTC.

The gene calls are TRBV12-5 and TRBJ2-1, with D possibly TRBD1 on 6 matching bases. The CDR3 is 14 amino acids. V lost 7 bases and J lost 3, with 13 bases in between. Germline-derived CDR1 and CDR2 are LGHNT and FRNRAP. The DNA of the CDR3 is TGTGCTAGTGCCCTAGGGGGATTCTACAATGAGCAGTTCTTC. Protein sequence: CASALGGFYNEQFF.

The CDR3 protein is CASSLSGTGTRSYNSPLHF. DNA for the CDR3: TGTGCCAGCAGTTTGTCAGGGACAGGGACTCGGTCCTATAATTCACCCCTCCACTTT. The chain combines TRBV27 with TRBJ1-6; 9 bases align to TRBD1. The CDR3 is made up of 19 amino acids. Germline loops: CDR1 MNHEY, CDR2 SMNVEV (reference sequence). V shed 3 bases, J shed 1 base, and the junction held 10 bases outside the gene matches.

The rearrangement joins TRBV9 to TRBJ1-5; no clear D. The germline V gene has CDR1 SGDLS and CDR2 YYNGEE. Trimming stripped 4 bases from V and 1 base from J, with 12 bases between. The CDR3 extends over 15 amino acids. The CDR3 DNA is TGTGCCAGCAGCCCCCCGACGGGGAGCAATCAGCCCCAGCATTTT. Encoded protein: CASSPPTGSNQPQHF.

The chain carries TRBV27 and TRBJ1-4, with 8 nucleotides matching TRBD1. The V segment lost 6 bases and the J segment 4 bases; nucleotides outside the gene matches: 7. CDR1 is MNHEY and CDR2 is SMNVEV in the germline V gene (reference sequence). The CDR3 runs to 15 residues. CDR3 sequence reads: CASRGAGGFNEKLFF. The CDR3 DNA reads as TGTGCCAGCAGAGGGGCAGGGGGCTTTAATGAAAAACTGTTTTTT. Using reference TRBV27 and TRBJ1-4 for the parts outside the CDR3, the full variable domain is EAQVTQNPRYLITVTGKKLTVTCSQNMNHEYMSWYRQDPGLGLRQIYYSMNVEVTDKGDVPEGYKVSRKEKRNFPLILESPSPNQTSLYFCASRGAGGFNEKLFFGSGTQLSVL.

The gene calls are TRBV5-4 and TRBJ2-2; 7 nucleotides align to TRBD2. CDR3 length: 16 amino acids. The ends lost 0 bases at V and 1 base at J; junction bases unmatched: 3. Germline V gene sequence: CDR1 SGHNT, CDR2 YYREEE (reference sequence). The CDR3: CASSLEAGWNTGELFF. CDR3 bases: TGTGCCAGCAGCTTGGAAGCGGGATGGAACACCGGGGAGCTGTTTTTT.

The chain carries TRBV28 and TRBJ1-3; D is uncertain. There are 16 residues in the CDR3. Per germline, CDR1 MDHEN and CDR2 SYDVKM. Trimming shortened V by 6 bases and J by 8 bases, and 23 bases separated the two germline ends. The CDR3 sequence: CASSQEGRPLRDTIYF. The CDR3 DNA reads as TGTGCCAGCAGCCAAGAAGGGAGGCCCCTGAGGGACACCATATATTTT.

This clone appeared a single time. The gene calls are TRBV13 and TRBJ1-2; D remains unclear. This CDR3 is built from 14 residues. Germline V gene lookup returns CDR1 PRHDT and CDR2 FYEKMQ (reference sequence). Trimming left V 2 bases short and J 2 bases short, with 9 bases between. DNA of the CDR3: TGTGCCAGCAGCTTAAGGGCGGGGAACTATGGCTACACCTTC. This sequence encodes CASSLRAGNYGYTF.

The V call is TRBV24-1, the J call TRBJ2-5, with D perhaps TRBD2 (5 bases). CDR1 KGHDR and CDR2 SFDVKD come from the germline V gene. CDR3 length equals 16 residues. Between the trimmed V and J ends, which lost 3 bases and 5 bases, there was a span of 18 bases. CDR3 in amino acids: CATSDDRGRVGETQYF. The CDR3 bases are TGTGCCACCAGTGATGACCGGGGTAGGGTGGGTGAGACCCAGTACTTC.

The J gene is TRBJ1-5, the V gene TRBV2; 10 bases are a match to TRBD1. The CDR3 spans 15 residues. CDR1 SNHLY and CDR2 FYNNEI come from the germline V gene. After removal of 4 bases from V and 5 bases from J, the junction contained 5 bases not matched to a gene. In DNA form, the CDR3 reads TGTGCCAGCAGTGGGGACAGGGGTTCTTATCAGCCCCAGCATTTT. Translation gives CASSGDRGSYQPQHF. Together with reference TRBV2 and TRBJ1-5, the CDR3 gives the full variable domain: EPEVTQTPSHQVTQMGQEVILRCVPISNHLYFYWYRQILGQKVEFLVSFYNNEISEKSEIFDDQFSVERPDGSNFTLKIRSTKLEDSAMYFCASSGDRGSYQPQHFGDGTRLSIL.

This clone was counted once. The chain couples TRBV6-2 or TRBV6-3 to TRBJ2-7; 7 bases are shared with TRBD2. The CDR3 has 17 residues. The germline V gene encodes CDR1 MNHEY and CDR2 SVGEGT. The V segment lost 0 bases and the J segment 3 bases; nucleotides outside the gene matches: 11. CDR3 in amino acids: CASSYSSRGLADYEQYF. The CDR3 nucleotides are TGTGCCAGCAGTTACTCGAGTAGAGGGCTAGCGGACTACGAGCAGTACTTC.

The chain carries TRBV24-1 and TRBJ2-5, with TRBD2 matching 8 bases. This CDR3 comprises 16 residues. The ends lost 3 bases at V and 1 base at J; junction bases unmatched: 6. Per the germline V gene, CDR1 is KGHDR and CDR2 is SFDVKD. The CDR3: CATSDQLAEIQETQYF. CDR3 DNA: TGTGCCACCAGTGATCAACTAGCGGAGATCCAAGAGACCCAGTACTTC.

The rearrangement uses TRBV9 and TRBJ1-2; 12 bases are shared with TRBD1. Germline V gene data show CDR1 as SGDLS and CDR2 as YYNGEE. V lost 3 bases, J lost 5 bases, and 5 bases stayed unmatched. The CDR3 has 15 residues. The CDR3 reads CASSEGQGAHYGYTF. CDR3 DNA: TGTGCCAGCAGCGAGGGACAGGGGGCGCATTATGGCTACACCTTC. Full variable domain (remainder filled in from reference TRBV9 and TRBJ1-2): DSGVTQTPKHLITATGQRVTLRCSPRSGDLSVYWYQQSLDQGLQFLIQYYNGEERAKGNILERFSAQQFPDLHSELNLSSLELGDSALYFCASSEGQGAHYGYTFGSGTRLTVV.